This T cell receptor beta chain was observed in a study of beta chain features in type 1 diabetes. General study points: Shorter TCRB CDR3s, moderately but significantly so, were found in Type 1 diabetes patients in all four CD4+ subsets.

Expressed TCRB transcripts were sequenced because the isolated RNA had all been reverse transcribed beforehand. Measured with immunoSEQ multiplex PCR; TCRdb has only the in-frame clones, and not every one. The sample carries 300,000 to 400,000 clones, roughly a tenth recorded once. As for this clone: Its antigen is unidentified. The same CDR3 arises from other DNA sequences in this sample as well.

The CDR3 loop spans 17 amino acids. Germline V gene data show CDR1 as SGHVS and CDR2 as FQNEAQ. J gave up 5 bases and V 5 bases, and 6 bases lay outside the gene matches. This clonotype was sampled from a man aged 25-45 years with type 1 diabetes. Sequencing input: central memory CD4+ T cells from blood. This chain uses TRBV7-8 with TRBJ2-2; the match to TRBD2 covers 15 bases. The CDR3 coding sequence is TGTGCCAGCAGCCCGACCGGGACTAGCGGGAGGACCGGGGAGCTGTTTTTT. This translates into CASSPTGTSGRTGELFF.